The 23 T cell receptor beta chains below all came from one sample that was sequenced in a study of cytomegalovirus exposure and HLA in healthy donors. Researchers ran the PCR with 60 Vbeta and 13 Jbeta primers. Only in-frame clones appear in the TCRdb table, and some are missing; sequencing was by immunoSEQ multiplex PCR. The sample lists around 130,000 clones; approximately 84% were seen once. The sample consisted of PBMCs. All receptors come from a boy aged 2 to 9 in good health and CMV-seronegative.

This chain links TRBV4-2 with TRBJ2-3; D possibly corresponds to TRBD2 (6 bases). Per the germline V gene, CDR1 is LGHNA and CDR2 is YNFKEQ. V gave up 0 bases and J gave up 3 bases, with 16 bases separating them. The CDR3 sequence is 17 residues long. The CDR3 region is CASSQDGGAGRTDTQYF. The CDR3 nucleotides are TGTGCCAGCAGCCAAGACGGAGGCGCGGGGCGAACAGATACGCAGTATTTT.

The rearrangement uses TRBV12-5 and TRBJ1-5; no clear D gene. CDR1 and CDR2 from the germline V gene are LGHNT and FRNRAP. Between the trimmed V and J ends, which lost 3 bases and 2 bases, there was a span of 11 bases. This CDR3 has 15 amino acids. CDR3 coding DNA: TGTGCTAGTGGTTTAGAGGTCGGGGGCAATCAGCCCCAGCATTTT. Protein sequence: CASGLEVGGNQPQHF.

About this clone itself: An end of the junction differs from the germline gene, which may be a read error. Other nucleotide sequences in the sample specify the same CDR3. The chain is built from TRBV15 and TRBJ2-7; TRBD1 aligns across 12 bases. Looked up from germline, CDR1 is LNHNV and CDR2 is YYDKDF (reference sequence). The CDR3 extends over 16 amino acids. As DNA, the CDR3 is TGCGCCACCAGCAGAGATCCGGGACAGGGGGCGGACGAGCAGTACTTC. This encodes CATSRDPGQGADEQYF.

The chain uses TRBV7-9 and TRBJ2-5; the match to TRBD2 covers 7 bases. Gene TRBJ2-7 matches the end of the DNA better, so the J call may be wrong. Germline V gives CDR1 SEHNR, CDR2 FQNEAQ (reference sequence). There are 14 residues in the CDR3. CDR3 in amino acids: CASSFPDRGDEQYF. As DNA, the CDR3 is TGTGCCAGCAGCTTTCCTGATCGGGGGGACGAGCAGTACTTC.

The chain couples TRBV7-9 to TRBJ2-7; D perhaps matches TRBD1 (6 bases). Trimming stripped 5 bases from V and 2 bases from J, with 13 bases between. The length of the CDR3 is 14 residues. Germline lookup yields CDR1 SEHNR and CDR2 FQNEAQ (reference sequence). The CDR3: CASSAQTGPYEQYF. The CDR3 DNA is TGTGCCAGCAGCGCACAGACAGGCCCCTACGAGCAGTACTTC.

This clone was observed a few times. The chain is built from TRBV15 and TRBJ1-3; possible D gene TRBD1, 5 bases. The V gene lost 0 bases and the J gene lost 2 bases, with 14 bases spanning the gap. The CDR3 is 17 residues long. Per germline, CDR1 LNHNV and CDR2 YYDKDF (reference sequence). This CDR3 reads CATSRDRGRGPGNTIYF. Here the CDR3 DNA reads TGTGCCACCAGCAGAGATAGGGGCCGAGGACCTGGAAACACCATATATTTT. Based on the CDR3 plus reference TRBV15 and TRBJ1-3, the full variable domain is DAMVIQNPRYQVTQFGKPVTLSCSQTLNHNVMYWYQQKSSQAPKLLFHYYDKDFNNEADTPDNFQSRRPNTSFCFLDIRSPGLGDTAMYLCATSRDRGRGPGNTIYFGEGSWLTVV.

The V call is TRBV5-1, the J call TRBJ1-1, with D hard to call. The V gene's germline CDR1 is SGHRS and CDR2 YFSETQ. V shed 3 bases and J shed 0 bases, with 15 bases lying between them. The CDR3 has 16 amino acids. CDR3: CASSSVKEPMNTEAFF. CDR3 bases: TGCGCCAGCAGCTCGGTGAAAGAACCTATGAACACTGAAGCTTTCTTT.

Comment on this clone: Other nucleotide sequences in the sample specify the same CDR3. The chain employs TRBV9 and TRBJ2-3; a weak D match, TRBD2 (6 bases). Trimming removed 3 bases at V and 3 bases at J, with 11 bases between. The CDR3 runs to 14 residues. Germline V gene sequence: CDR1 SGDLS, CDR2 YYNGEE. The CDR3 DNA follows: TGTGCCAGCAGCGCGGGAGTTAGAACAGATACGCAGTATTTT. Its translation: CASSAGVRTDTQYF.

As DNA, the CDR3 is TGTGCCAGCAGTGAACGCGGGGGACGCTCCTACAATGAGCAGTTCTTC. This sequence encodes CASSERGGRSYNEQFF. The chain recombines TRBV2 with TRBJ2-1; 7 nucleotides align to TRBD2. The ends lost 2 bases at V and 0 bases at J; junction bases unmatched: 4. The CDR3 sequence is 16 residues long. From germline, CDR1 is SNHLY and CDR2 FYNNEI.

The V gene is TRBV10-3, the J gene TRBJ1-6; 7 nucleotides line up with TRBD1. The CDR3 extends over 15 amino acids. V was pared by 2 bases and J by 5 bases, with 3 bases of the junction left unmatched. Looked up from germline, CDR1 is ENHRY and CDR2 is SYGVKD. The CDR3 reads CAISEVGQNNSPLHF. The CDR3 nucleotides are TGTGCCATCAGTGAGGTGGGACAGAATAATTCACCCCTCCACTTT.

This chain uses TRBV7-3 with TRBJ2-3; TRBD2 matches at 10 bases. There are 18 residues in the CDR3. Germline CDR1 and CDR2: SGHTA and FQGTGA. Unmatched junction bases numbered 8, after V lost 0 bases and J lost 2 bases. In DNA, the CDR3 is TGTGCCAGCAGCTTAACGTCCGCTAGCGGGGGACACACAGATACGCAGTATTTT. Its translation: CASSLTSASGGHTDTQYF.

The V gene is TRBV5-1, the J gene TRBJ1-3; 12 nucleotides agree with TRBD1. The CDR3 totals 18 residues. The V segment lost 2 bases and the J segment 1 base; nucleotides outside the gene matches: 7. Germline V lookup: CDR1 SGHRS, CDR2 YFSETQ. This chain's CDR3 is CASSFGTGGAKSGNTIYF. DNA of the CDR3: TGCGCCAGCAGCTTCGGGACAGGGGGCGCGAAGTCTGGAAACACCATATATTTT.

This chain's CDR3 is CASTLSAGGPNEQFF. The CDR3 DNA reads TGTGCCAGCACCCTCTCAGCGGGGGGGCCCAATGAGCAGTTCTTC. The chain is built from TRBV6-5 and TRBJ2-1; TRBD2 aligns across 10 bases. Trimming at V came to 7 bases and at J to 6 bases, leaving 9 bases not matched to a gene. The germline V gene encodes CDR1 MNHEY and CDR2 SVGAGI. The CDR3 is made up of 15 amino acids.

The rearrangement joins TRBV5-1 to TRBJ2-5; D is unresolved. Deletions cut 5 bases from V and 2 bases from J, with 7 bases between. This CDR3 comprises 12 residues. CDR1 and CDR2 from the germline V gene are SGHRS and YFSETQ. CDR3 protein: CASRVSQETQYF. In nucleotides, the CDR3 is TGCGCCAGCAGAGTCAGTCAAGAGACCCAGTACTTC.

The chain has TRBV7-3 and TRBJ2-2; D might be TRBD1 (5 bases). There are 16 residues in the CDR3. V was clipped by 4 bases and J by 7 bases, with 19 bases between them. Germline CDR1 reads SGHTA; CDR2 reads FQGTGA. CDR3 bases: TGTGCCAGCAGCTCTCGGACAAGGATGCAAGGCGGGGAGCTGTTTTTT. Translation gives CASSSRTRMQGGELFF.

The gene calls are TRBV7-2 and TRBJ1-3; D call uncertain. The germline V gene encodes CDR1 SGHTA and CDR2 FQGNSA. The CDR3 sequence is 11 residues long. The V gene lost 10 bases and the J gene lost 4 bases, with 8 bases spanning the gap. The CDR3 region has the DNA TGTGCCACGAGATGGGGAAACACCATATATTTT. Translated: CATRWGNTIYF.

This clone was found once. This rearrangement joins TRBV19 to TRBJ1-5; D gene unclear. V gave up 7 bases and J gave up 3 bases, with 13 bases separating them. The length of the CDR3 is 14 residues. Germline-derived CDR1 and CDR2 are LNHDA and SQIVND (reference sequence). The CDR3 is CASMGGEVNQPQHF. The CDR3, as DNA: TGTGCCAGTATGGGTGGGGAGGTCAATCAGCCCCAGCATTTT.

The chain employs TRBV29-1 and TRBJ1-2, with unresolved D. V dropped 3 bases and J dropped 2 bases, with 10 bases sitting between them. In germline, CDR1 is SQVTM, CDR2 ANQGSEA. This CDR3 spans 13 amino acids. The chain's CDR3 is CSVDWAENYGYTF. CDR3 coding DNA: TGCAGCGTTGATTGGGCAGAAAACTATGGCTACACCTTC.

The chain is built from TRBV30 and TRBJ1-1, with a weak D call TRBD1 (6 bases). The CDR3 consists of 12 residues. CDR1 GTSNPN and CDR2 SVGIG come from the germline V gene (reference sequence). V was pared by 2 bases and J by 11 bases, with 15 bases between. The CDR3 bases are TGTGCCTGGAGTTCGGGACAACAGGAGGCTTTCTTT. This codes for CAWSSGQQEAFF.

V usage is TRBV20-1 and J usage is TRBJ1-1, with D unresolved. V was pared by 4 bases and J by 3 bases, with 6 bases between. The CDR3 covers 11 residues. CDR1 and CDR2 from the germline V gene are DFQATT and SNEGSKA (reference sequence). The CDR3 nucleotides are TGCAGTGCTACCCCGTACACTGAAGCTTTCTTT. Translating it yields CSATPYTEAFF.

CDR3 in DNA: TGTGCCAGCAGCAACGGGACAGTTACTTATAGCAATCAGCCCCAGCATTTT. Its protein product is CASSNGTVTYSNQPQHF. J is TRBJ1-5 and V is TRBV5-8; 7 bases map to TRBD1. The CDR3 runs to 17 residues. Germline V gene sequence: CDR1 SGHTS, CDR2 YDEGEE. V shed 4 bases, J shed 0 bases, and the junction held 10 bases outside the gene matches.

This clone has just one count. This rearrangement joins TRBV11-2 to TRBJ2-1, with a weak D call TRBD2 (5 bases). The germline gives CDR1 SGHAT, CDR2 FQNNGV. CDR3 length equals 13 residues. V shed 3 bases and J shed 7 bases, with 10 bases lying between them. The DNA for the CDR3 is TGTGCCAGCAGCTTCGGGGAAGGGAATGAGCAGTTCTTC. Its protein is CASSFGEGNEQFF.

This clone was seen only a few times. The genes are TRBV29-1 and TRBJ1-5, with D tentatively TRBD1 (5 bases). Per germline, CDR1 SQVTM and CDR2 ANQGSEA. The CDR3 loop spans 13 amino acids. Trimming took off 4 bases at V and 2 bases at J, with 9 bases between the two ends. The CDR3 protein is CSVVPGGNQPQHF. CDR3 sequence (DNA): TGCAGCGTTGTTCCGGGGGGCAATCAGCCCCAGCATTTT.